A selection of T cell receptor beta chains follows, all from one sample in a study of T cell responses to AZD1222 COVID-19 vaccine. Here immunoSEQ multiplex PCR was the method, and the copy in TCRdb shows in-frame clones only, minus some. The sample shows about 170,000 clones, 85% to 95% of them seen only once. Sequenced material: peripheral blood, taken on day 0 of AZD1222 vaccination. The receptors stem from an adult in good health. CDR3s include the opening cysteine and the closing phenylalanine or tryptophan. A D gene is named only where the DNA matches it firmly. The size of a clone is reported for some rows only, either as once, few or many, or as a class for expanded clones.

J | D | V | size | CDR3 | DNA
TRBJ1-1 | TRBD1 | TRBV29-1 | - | CSVGQGGTEAFF | TGCAGCGTTGGACAGGGTGGGACTGAAGCTTTCTTT
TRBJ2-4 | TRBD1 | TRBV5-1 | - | CASSTGTENIQYF | TGCGCCAGCAGCACCGGGACAGAAAACATTCAGTACTTC
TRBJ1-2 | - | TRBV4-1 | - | CASSQDGDRIYGYTF | TGCGCCAGCAGCCAAGATGGGGACCGAATCTATGGCTACACCTTC
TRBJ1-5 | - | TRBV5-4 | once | CASSLGGRTGNQPQHF | TGTGCCAGCAGCTTGGGGGGAAGGACGGGCAATCAGCCCCAGCATTTT
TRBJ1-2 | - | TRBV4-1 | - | CASSQKGSIDGYTF | TGCGCCAGCAGCCAAAAGGGCAGTATAGATGGCTACACCTTC
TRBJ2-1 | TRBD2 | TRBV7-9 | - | CASSLGVAGGPGNEQFF | TGTGCCAGCAGCTTAGGGGTAGCGGGAGGGCCGGGGAATGAGCAGTTCTTC
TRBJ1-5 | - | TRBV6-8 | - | CATKGLLAQHF | TGTGCCACTAAGGGCCTGTTGGCCCAGCATTTT
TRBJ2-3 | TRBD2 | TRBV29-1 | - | CSAAGRGGIDTQYF | TGCAGCGCCGCCGGGCGGGGGGGAATAGATACGCAGTATTTT
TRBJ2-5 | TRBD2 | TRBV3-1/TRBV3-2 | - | CASSQVSGGRETQYF | TGTGCCAGCAGCCAGGTCAGCGGGGGACGAGAGACCCAGTACTTC
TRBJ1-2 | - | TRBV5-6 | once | CASSLALDATNYGYTF | TGTGCCAGCAGCTTGGCTCTGGACGCAACTAACTATGGCTACACCTTC
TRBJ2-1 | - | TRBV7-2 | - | CASSSRPAQYFTYNEQFF | TGTGCCAGCAGCTCCCGACCGGCGCAATATTTCACCTACAATGAGCAGTTCTTC
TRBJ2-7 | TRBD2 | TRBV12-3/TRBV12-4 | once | CASSIGLAPEQYF | TGTGCCAGCAGTATCGGACTAGCACCCGAGCAGTACTTC
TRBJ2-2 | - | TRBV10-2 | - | CASSATGFTGELFF | TGCGCCAGCAGTGCCACAGGGTTCACCGGGGAGCTGTTTTTT
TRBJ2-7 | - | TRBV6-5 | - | CASRPGHLPYEQYF | TGTGCCAGCAGACCTGGACACCTTCCTTACGAGCAGTACTTC
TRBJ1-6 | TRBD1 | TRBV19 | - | CASSLQGQAEGSPLHF | TGTGCCAGTAGTCTCCAGGGACAGGCGGAGGGGTCACCCCTCCACTTT
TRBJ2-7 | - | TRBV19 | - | CASSIVVGNYEQYF | TGTGCCAGTAGTATTGTTGTGGGCAACTACGAGCAGTACTTC
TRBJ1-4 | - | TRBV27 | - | CASGTGLGATNEKLFF | TGTGCCAGCGGAACAGGGTTGGGCGCAACTAATGAAAAACTGTTTTTT
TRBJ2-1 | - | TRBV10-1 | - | CASSSTSSASYNEQFF | TGCGCCAGCAGTTCAACGTCTAGCGCATCCTACAATGAGCAGTTCTTC
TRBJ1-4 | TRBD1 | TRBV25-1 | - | CASSGDSGEKLFF | TGTGCCAGCAGCGGGGACAGCGGTGAAAAACTGTTTTTT
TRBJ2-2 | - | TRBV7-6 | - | CASTSSIGTGNTGELFF | TGTGCCAGCACCTCATCCATAGGGACGGGTAACACCGGGGAGCTGTTTTTT
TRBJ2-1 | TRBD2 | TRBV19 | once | CATGGGRANEQFF | TGTGCCACGGGTGGCGGGAGGGCCAATGAGCAGTTCTTC
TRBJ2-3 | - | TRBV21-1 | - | CASGPGGCEVHTQYF | TGTGCCAGCGGTCCGGGGGGATGCGAAGTTCATACGCAGTATTTT
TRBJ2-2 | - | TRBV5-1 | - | CASSQLGVGDTGELFF | TGCGCCAGCAGCCAGTTGGGGGTCGGTGACACCGGGGAGCTGTTTTTT
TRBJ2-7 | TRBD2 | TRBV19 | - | CASMERGGRPSYEQYF | TGTGCCAGTATGGAGCGGGGCGGGAGGCCCTCGTACGAGCAGTACTTC
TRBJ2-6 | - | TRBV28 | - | CASSLGVYRGSGANVLTF | TGTGCCAGCAGTTTAGGGGTTTATAGGGGGTCTGGGGCCAACGTCCTGACTTTC
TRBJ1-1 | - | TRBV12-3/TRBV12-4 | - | CASSFGGAEAFF | TGTGCCAGCAGTTTTGGGGGGGCTGAAGCTTTCTTT
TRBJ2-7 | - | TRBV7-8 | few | CASSLFTDSYEQYF | TGTGCCAGCAGCTTATTCACGGACAGCTACGAGCAGTACTTC
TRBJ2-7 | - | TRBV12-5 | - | CASGLRKGYEQYF | TGTGCTAGTGGTTTGAGAAAAGGCTACGAGCAGTACTTC
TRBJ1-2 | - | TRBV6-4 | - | CASSSSGTALYGYTF | TGTGCCAGCAGTAGTTCCGGGACGGCCCTATATGGCTACACCTTC
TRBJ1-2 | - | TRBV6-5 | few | CASSPQGPSGGYTF | TGTGCCAGCAGCCCACAGGGCCCCTCGGGTGGCTACACCTTC
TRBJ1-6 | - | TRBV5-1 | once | CASSLSGALDNSPLHF | TGCGCCAGCAGCTTATCAGGGGCCCTTGACAATTCACCCCTCCACTTT
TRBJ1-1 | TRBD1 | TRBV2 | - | CASTRGRDTEAFF | TGTGCCAGTACAAGGGGGCGCGACACTGAAGCTTTCTTT
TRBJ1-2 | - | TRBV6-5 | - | CASSYSNRVTYGYTF | TGTGCCAGCAGTTACTCGAACAGGGTCACCTATGGCTACACCTTC
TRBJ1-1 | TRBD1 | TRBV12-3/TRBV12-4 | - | CASSIQGAAEAFF | TGTGCCAGCAGTATACAGGGGGCGGCTGAAGCTTTCTTT
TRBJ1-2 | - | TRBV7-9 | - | CASTPSGESYGYTF | TGTGCCAGCACCCCCTCAGGGGAATCCTATGGCTACACCTTC
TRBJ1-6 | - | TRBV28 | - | CASSQAGSNSPLHF | TGTGCCAGCAGTCAAGCGGGGAGCAATTCACCCCTCCACTTT
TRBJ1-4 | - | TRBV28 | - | CASSLATNEKLFF | TGTGCCAGCAGTTTGGCAACTAATGAAAAACTGTTTTTT
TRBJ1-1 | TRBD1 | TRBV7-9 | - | CASSSGTANTEAFF | TGTGCCAGCAGCTCCGGGACAGCTAACACTGAAGCTTTCTTT
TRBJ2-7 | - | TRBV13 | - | CASGRAYEQYF | TGTGCCAGCGGCCGGGCGTACGAGCAGTACTTC
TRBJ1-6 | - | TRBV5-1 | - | CASSLGPGRENSPLHF | TGCGCCAGCAGCTTGGGACCGGGACGGGAGAATTCACCCCTCCACTTT
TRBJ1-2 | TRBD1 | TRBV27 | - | CATKRQGSNGYTF | TGTGCCACCAAACGACAGGGGAGTAATGGCTACACCTTC